What follows is one T cell receptor (beta chain) and its context. Antigen: not known. Use of 60 Vbeta and 13 Jbeta primers characterized the PCR. Profiled with immunoSEQ multiplex PCR; TCRdb holds only in-frame clones, not every one. This table holds around 53,000 clones. This specimen belongs to a study of cytomegalovirus exposure and HLA in healthy donors. Study details: When 350 to 500 donors were genotyped, 81% of them were found to fall in the Caucasian-associated ancestry cluster. Regarding the study as a whole: Published work reported that the classifier diagnosed cytomegalovirus status with high specificity and sensitivity. For most TCR sequences rarity was the rule, although some public TCRs occurred in many donors. About 87% or about 30% of the time was how often most TCR beta V segments were productive, according to an earlier analysis.

Germline values: CDR1 SQVTM, CDR2 ANQGSEA. CDR3 size: 12 residues. Trimming took off 6 bases at V and 5 bases at J, with 10 bases between the two ends. V is TRBV29-1 and J is TRBJ1-4; D not resolved. This clonotype was obtained from a woman aged 25-40 years in good health and CMV-seropositive. The sample comprised PBMCs. The CDR3 reads CSVEGGNEKLFF. The DNA for the CDR3 is TGCAGCGTCGAGGGAGGAAATGAAAAACTGTTTTTT.